The 16 T cell receptor beta chains given below trace back to one sample, sequenced in a study of blood T cells in healthy people across ages. Together with a sample-barcoded 5' primer, a J-beta primer mix was included in a second PCR lasting roughly 6 to 12 cycles. TCRdb re-called the 5' RACE reads with MiXCR, one entry per CDR3 protein. The sample lists around 870,000 distinct CDR3 sequences, around 28% occurring once. The sequenced material came from blood. Receptor source: a woman aged 80 or over in good health.

This clonotype was recorded many times. This chain uses TRBV20-1 with TRBJ1-6; D gene unclear. Trimming took 0 bases from V and 6 from J, leaving 15 bases between them. Germline-derived CDR1 and CDR2 are DFQATT and SNEGSKA (reference sequence). This CDR3 has 16 amino acids. In DNA, the CDR3 is TGCAGTGCTAGAGATAGGGTCCTCCTTTTTAATTCACCCCTCCACTTT. It specifies CSARDRVLLFNSPLHF.

This clonotype came up many times. The rearrangement links TRBV20-1 to TRBJ2-1, with 10 bases lining up with TRBD2. The CDR3 has 19 amino acids. Per the germline V gene, CDR1 is DFQATT and CDR2 is SNEGSKA (reference sequence). V lost 0 bases to trimming and J lost 2 bases; unmatched junction nucleotides: 13. The CDR3 DNA reads as TGCAGTGCTAGAGACCGAACTAGCGGGGCACCTAATGCCTACAATGAGCAGTTCTTC. As protein: CSARDRTSGAPNAYNEQFF.

A remark on this clonotype: Since a much larger clone is just one base distant, this may be a read error. The chain links TRBV30 to TRBJ2-7; the D gene is possibly TRBD1 (6 bases). The CDR3 sequence is 14 residues long. The V and J ends lost 4 bases and 7 bases respectively, with 20 bases between them. Germline CDR1 and CDR2: GTSNPN and SVGIG (reference sequence). This CDR3 reads CAWTPDSFYNEQYF. CDR3 in DNA: TGTGCCTGGACCCCGGACAGTTTTTACAATGAGCAGTACTTC.

As regards this clonotype: A much larger clone lies one base from this, so it may be a read error. V gene TRBV5-1 combines with J gene TRBJ2-3; D call uncertain. Per the germline V gene, CDR1 is SGHRS and CDR2 is YFSETQ. The CDR3 is 14 residues long. The CDR3 DNA follows: TGCGCCAACAGCTTTGAGACCCCCAAGAACACGCAGTATTTT. Its translation is CANSFETPKNTQYF.

This clonotype was recorded a few times. The V and J genes are TRBV13 and TRBJ1-1, with a weak D call TRBD1 (6 bases). CDR3 size: 16 residues. V was pared by 5 bases and J by 5 bases, with 21 bases between. Looked up from germline, CDR1 is PRHDT and CDR2 is FYEKMQ (reference sequence). This CDR3 reads CASSQRRDTGWTEAFF. The CDR3 coding sequence is TGTGCCAGCAGCCAAAGACGGGACACCGGCTGGACTGAAGCTTTCTTT.

Worth noting for this clonotype: This may come from a read error, since a much larger clone is one base off. This chain connects TRBV29-1 to TRBJ2-3, with D tentatively TRBD1 (6 bases). Germline V lookup: CDR1 SQVTM, CDR2 ANQGSEA. This CDR3 is built from 16 residues. V gave up 4 bases and J gave up 1 base, with 18 bases separating them. DNA for the CDR3: TGCAGCGTTGCACGTGGGTGGGACACTCGCACAGATACGCAGTATTTT. It codes for CSVARGWDTRTDTQYF.

This clonotype has only a few counts. The chain uses TRBV29-1 and TRBJ2-2; D is undetermined. Trimming took 4 bases from V and 2 from J, leaving 11 bases between them. CDR3 length: 14 amino acids. Germline V lookup: CDR1 SQVTM, CDR2 ANQGSEA. This CDR3 reads CSVATVPNTGELFF. DNA for the CDR3: TGCAGCGTTGCAACAGTACCAAACACCGGGGAGCTGTTTTTT.

This clonotype was seen many times. V usage is TRBV15 and J usage is TRBJ2-3; possibly TRBD2 for D (6 bases). CDR1 and CDR2 (germline): LNHNV, YYDKDF (reference sequence). The germline V and J ends were trimmed by 3 bases and 0 bases, with 10 bases remaining between them. The CDR3 runs 15 residues. DNA for the CDR3: TGTGCCACCAGCAGTCTAGCGCTTAGCACAGATACGCAGTATTTT. Residues: CATSSLALSTDTQYF.

The chain is built from TRBV5-1 and TRBJ2-1, with 7 bases identical to TRBD2. The CDR3 length is 15 residues. Germline trimming cut 0 bases from V and 5 bases from J; bases unmatched to any gene: 5. Germline lookup yields CDR1 SGHRS and CDR2 YFSETQ. The CDR3 loop is CASSLGGGSNNEQFF. The CDR3 bases are TGCGCCAGCAGCTTGGGTGGCGGGAGTAACAATGAGCAGTTCTTC.

This clonotype was observed many times. V and J are TRBV6-5 and TRBJ2-7; D could derive from TRBD1 or TRBD2 (5 bases each). In germline, CDR1 is MNHEY, CDR2 SVGAGI. The length of the CDR3 is 13 residues. V lost 5 bases and J lost 3, with 11 bases in between. The CDR3 reads CASSQGTLYEQYF. The CDR3 bases are TGTGCCAGCAGTCAAGGGACCCTCTACGAGCAGTACTTC.

The J gene is TRBJ2-1, the V gene TRBV29-1, with TRBD1 identical over 8 bases. V trimming: 8 bases; J trimming: 6 bases; junction bases outside the gene matches: 9. This CDR3 has 13 amino acids. The V gene's germline CDR1 is SQVTM and CDR2 ANQGSEA. The CDR3 region is CSTPGTGRNEQFF. The CDR3 DNA reads as TGCAGCACACCCGGGACAGGTCGCAATGAGCAGTTCTTC.

In regard to this clonotype: A much larger clone differs from this one at a single base, so this may be a read error. The V call is TRBV11-3, the J call TRBJ2-3; 9 bases are a match to TRBD1. Germline loops: CDR1 SGHNT, CDR2 YENEEA. CDR3 length equals 16 residues. The CDR3 bases are TGTGCCAGCAGCTTAGTGGGGACAGGGAGCACAGATTCGCAGTATTTT. It encodes CASSLVGTGSTDSQYF.

The gene calls are TRBV2 and TRBJ2-3, with D perhaps matching TRBD2 (7 bases). This CDR3 region has 15 residues. Germline lookup yields CDR1 SNHLY and CDR2 FYNNEI. Trimming removed 6 bases at V and 5 bases at J, with 18 bases between. The CDR3, as DNA: TGTGCCAGCAGCCCGTCCCCGGGGGGCGGAGATACGCAGTATTTT. It encodes CASSPSPGGGDTQYF.

V gene TRBV7-2 combines with J gene TRBJ2-4; D may match TRBD1 or TRBD2 (6 bases each). Between the trimmed V and J ends, which lost 4 bases and 6 bases, there was a span of 16 bases. The CDR3 has 15 amino acids. The V gene's germline CDR1 is SGHTA and CDR2 FQGNSA. The CDR3 is CASSSTRGTGNIQYF. The DNA of the CDR3 is TGTGCCAGCAGCTCTACGAGGGGGACTGGAAACATTCAGTACTTC.

This clonotype occurred many times. CDR3 nucleotides: TGTGCCAGCAGCTTAGGAGCGGGGGGCCTCCATGAGCAGTTCTTC. This gives the protein CASSLGAGGLHEQFF. The gene calls are TRBV7-2 and TRBJ2-1, with TRBD2 matching over 9 bases. The length of the CDR3 is 15 residues. From germline, CDR1 is SGHTA and CDR2 FQGNSA. V shed 1 base and J 8 bases; nucleotides not matched to a gene: 6.

This clonotype was picked up many times. The rearrangement joins TRBV6-2 or TRBV6-3 to TRBJ2-3, with D tentatively TRBD1 (5 bases). Trimming pared 5 bases from V and 1 base from J, leaving 13 bases between. Germline CDR1 MNHEY, CDR2 SVGEGT. This CDR3 spans 15 amino acids. CDR3 bases: TGTGCCAGCAGTCGCCTCTCGACAGGCACAGATACGCAGTATTTT. It is translated as CASSRLSTGTDTQYF.